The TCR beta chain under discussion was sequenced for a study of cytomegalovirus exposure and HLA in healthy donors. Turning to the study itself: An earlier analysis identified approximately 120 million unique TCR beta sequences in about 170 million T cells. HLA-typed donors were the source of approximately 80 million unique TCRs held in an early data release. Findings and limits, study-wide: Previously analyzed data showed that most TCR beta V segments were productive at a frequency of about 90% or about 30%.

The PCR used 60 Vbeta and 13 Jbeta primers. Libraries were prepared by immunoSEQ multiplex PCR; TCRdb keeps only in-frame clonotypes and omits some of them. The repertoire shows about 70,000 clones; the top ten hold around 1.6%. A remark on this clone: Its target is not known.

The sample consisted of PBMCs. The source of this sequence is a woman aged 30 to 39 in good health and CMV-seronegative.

As DNA, the CDR3 is TGTGCCAGCACCCAAAGGACAGGGAGTGAAGCTTTCTTT. Amino acid sequence: CASTQRTGSEAFF. The rearrangement links TRBV25-1 to TRBJ1-1, with 8 bases fitting TRBD1. Germline V gene sequence: CDR1 MGHDK, CDR2 SYGVNS. The CDR3 is 13 amino acids. The V and J ends lost 7 bases and 7 bases, in that order; junction bases with no gene match: 8.